This T cell receptor (beta chain) came from a study of cytomegalovirus exposure and HLA in healthy donors (TCRdb year 2017). For the wider study: An earlier analysis of approximately 640 of the donors reported 250 to 350 Gb of sequence data and around 120 million unique TCR beta sequences from roughly 180 million T cells. The study profiled the T cell repertoires of 550 to 700 subjects by immunosequencing and related them to cytomegalovirus serostatus. Across approximately 400 genotyped donors of the cohort, an average of about 240,000 unique TCR beta nucleotide sequences per donor were sequenced, and roughly 20% of those sequences were non-productive. Donor age, sex, ethnicity and CMV serostatus were compiled alongside the repertoire data. All discovery cohort repertoires had been generated using a single sequencing platform. The aim of the study was to test whether cataloging public T cell receptors could identify signatures of past pathogen exposure. In a later genetic analysis, genome-wide SNP genotypes for about three fifths of the roughly 670 donors were used, and that subset was treated as a discovery cohort. An early release that covered some 640 HLA-typed donors contained approximately 300 gigabases of sequencing data and approximately 85 million unique TCR sequences. HLA typing covered class I and class II loci at four-digit resolution. To study patterns of TCR occurrence, a later analysis re-analyzed previously published TCR beta repertoires from several hundred donors and added high-resolution HLA genotyping. Rather than using new phenotypic data, the later analysis identified candidate immune exposures from TCR beta sequences and from how often those sequences occurred across donors. Typing coverage differed by locus: A, B, C, DRB1 and DQB1 were typed in about 620-640 donors, DQA1 in about 560, DPA1 in some 600, and DPB1 in 472. Four to six DR-DQ haplotypes were handled as single units for association and clustering, since linkage in the cohort was strong. High-throughput TCR immunosequencing, statistical association of individual TCRs with disease status, and machine learning were combined to predict cytomegalovirus infection status. Of the approximately 400 genotyped donors, roughly 85% fell in the genetic ancestry cluster associated with self-reported Caucasian donors. Along with the roughly 700-subject first cohort, a separate validation cohort of over a hundred different subjects was used. To decide whether each TCR beta V gene segment behaved as functional or pseudogenic, an earlier analysis of some 600 of the donors relied on high-throughput TCR beta sequencing. General findings and caveats noted by the study authors: In a later analysis, most CMV-associated TCR beta chains were found to appear HLA-restricted, with HLA associations seemingly driven largely by CMV exposure. Several of the top co-occurrence clusters appeared to be linked to parvovirus B19, influenza, CMV and Epstein-Barr virus, according to a later analysis. A later analysis found that HLA-associated TCR beta chains were more clonally expanded and had lower generation probabilities than equally common non-associated chains. Because some donors lacked HLA typing at each locus, the association tests relied only on the typed subset. The classifier was reported to diagnose cytomegalovirus status with high specificity and sensitivity in both the original and validation cohorts. Across donors, most TCR sequences were observed very rarely, whereas some public TCRs were present in many individuals. The only immune exposure information available for the cohort was CMV serostatus. V-gene and J-gene trimming of TCR beta chains was associated with a missense DCLRE1C variant in a later genetic analysis, and the association was replicated in an independent cohort. Linkage disequilibrium might explain the correlated functional status among segregating V segments, but an unknown experimental factor could not be excluded. A further reported finding was that TCR beta sequences accurately predicted the HLA-A and HLA-B alleles for most subjects in the first cohort. The study gave a list of over 150 TCR beta chains associated with cytomegalovirus. Roughly 15 rarely observed V segments, including chromosome 9 orphons, were excluded from the earlier analysis of a few hundred of the donors because counts were too low. Assigning TCR associations to individual alleles was difficult when HLA alleles, especially DR and DQ, strongly co-occurred. Roughly uniform sequencing depth across donors was assumed in presence/absence analyses, although this assumption may not hold. At a false discovery rate of 0.05, a later analysis linked 15,000 to 20,000 TCR beta sequences to specific HLA alleles. In a later genetic analysis, fewer N-insertions in productive TCRs were reported among donors in an Asian-associated ancestry cluster than the roughly 710-donor mean. The authors suggested that the approach could potentially be extended to other disease states and immunological phenotypes. In an earlier analysis of roughly 560 of the donors, most TCR beta V segments were observed in productive rearrangements about 87% or about 30% of the time, broadly matching IMGT annotations. The 87-base-pair reads could not distinguish some IMGT-functional V segments, including TRBV6-2 and TRBV6-3, so those segments were excluded. A cluster of highly shared sequence variants was judged likely to be a technical artifact of the sequencing pipeline. In vitro tests confirmed that three of the cytomegalovirus-associated TCR beta chains recognize cytomegalovirus antigens. According to a later analysis, TCR association rates differed among HLA loci, with DRB1 alleles showing the most associated TCRs and HLA-C alleles showing the fewest. In this cohort, only TCR beta chains were sequenced, and detectable features were limited by the absence of alpha or paired-chain data.

The cohort comprised more than 550 healthy bone marrow donors. At the time of sampling, every cohort member was nominally healthy, though immune exposures that went unrecorded were likely present. The donor was CMV seropositive and was included in the group of 250 to 300 seropositive cohort members. A peripheral blood sample was provided by each donor, and peripheral blood mononuclear cells were used for TCR beta sequencing. The Qiagen DNeasy Blood Extraction Kit was used to extract genomic DNA from the blood cell samples. Library preparation was by the immunoSEQ multiplex PCR assay. For the multiplex PCR, a mixture combining 60 forward primers for TCR Vbeta segments and 13 reverse primers for TCR Jbeta segments was used. Amplification of the CDR3 region of rearranged TCR beta genes was performed with a multiplex PCR assay on genomic DNA. The Illumina HiSeq System was used to sequence the amplified TCR beta libraries as 87-base-pair reads. In the paper's pipeline: Across the 666 repertoires, a later analysis counted 80 million or so unique TCR beta chains, approximately 10 million of which were shared by at least two donors. Raw reads were error-corrected and collapsed into unique sequences with a nearest-neighbor algorithm that merged closely related sequences to remove PCR and sequencing errors. CDR3 sequences were aligned to IMGT reference sequences to assign V, D and J gene segments. For a sequence to be retained, at least a six-nucleotide match to both a V gene segment and a J gene segment was required. Rearrangements were called productive when the CDR3 lacked stop codons and stayed in frame with V and J; all others were non-productive. CDR3 was defined according to IMGT convention as the region running from the second conserved V-encoded cysteine to the conserved J-encoded phenylalanine. The earlier analysis of 500 to 650 of the donors excluded any sequence lacking an unambiguous match to a single V gene segment. In an earlier analysis of approximately 560 of the donors, a V segment was called functional when productive rearrangements were above 56.7%, and segregating when the standard deviation between donors exceeded 5%. A statistical classification framework was built to diagnose cytomegalovirus status from the catalog of TCR beta chain sequences. In a later analysis, V and J genes were assigned by comparing TCR nucleotide sequences against IMGT/GENE-DB human TR gene sequences. Using the TCRdist pipeline, a later analysis assigned CDR3 sequences along with most-parsimonious VDJ recombination scenarios. A later analysis defined each TCR beta chain by its CDR3 amino acid sequence plus V-gene family, and excluded reads lacking a unique V-gene family. In a later analysis, some 600 highly shared, low-generation-probability nucleotide sequences were removed to address suspected cross-contamination and a sequencing artifact. For each public chain, a later analysis derived a clonal expansion index from normalized ranks of inferred template counts within each repertoire. In a later analysis, generation probabilities were computed with a VDJ recombination model fitted to out-of-frame rearrangements, and the resulting probabilities were checked against IGoR. A later analysis scored TCR-TCR, TCR-HLA and TCR-CMV co-occurrence with hypergeometric tests, applying a repertoire-size bias correction to TCR pairs. In a later analysis, false discovery rates were estimated by permuting HLA or CMV assignments 20 times. In a later analysis, co-occurring TCRs were grouped using DBSCAN, and TCRdist sequence similarity was added for clustering within HLA-allele-positive subsets. Repertoires with fewer than 30,000 or more than 120,000 public chains were left out of co-occurrence clustering, as were roughly five repertoires with anomalous nucleotide sharing. Entries here come from immuneACCESS through TCRdb and include only in-frame sequences with V and J called. Some clones fail to appear in such tables; in the studies checked, an unresolved V gene covers under half of the shortfall, and the cause of the remainder is unknown. The V and J calls and the clone size are those of that table, but D and trimming were determined from the DNA. The sample profile shows under 140,000 clones; 80% to 85% of them were found once. The ten most abundant clones make up around 3.2% of the sample.

With regard to this clone: Its antigen is not yet known. Nothing much larger sits one base from this clone, and base qualities are not available.

Taken from the germline V gene, the CDR1 and CDR2 loops are MNHEY and SVGAGI. Trimming takes 0 bases off V and 4 bases off J; junction bases not matched to a gene: 5. The CDR3 holds 16 amino acids from the cysteine to the phenylalanine. The kept DNA is CDR3 alone, 48 bases in frame from the first base. This TCR came from a woman in her sixties or seventies in good health and CMV-seropositive. Sequenced material: PBMCs. The sequence joins TRBV6-5 to TRBJ2-7, with 11 bases aligning to TRBD2. The encoded CDR3 is CASSYSTGTSGYEQYF. The nucleotide sequence reads TGTGCCAGCAGTTACTCCACCGGGACTAGCGGTTACGAGCAGTACTTC.